The rows below give T cell receptor beta chains drawn from one sample of a study of blood T cell repertoires in COVID-19. The repertoire was sequenced with immunoSEQ multiplex PCR; TCRdb's copy has only in-frame clones and lacks some. The sample carries 100,000 to 130,000 clones, about 90% recorded once. The sequencing sample was made of peripheral blood. The receptors stem from a woman aged 30 to 39 with acute or convalescent COVID-19. Each CDR3 is given without its conserved first and last residue.

J,V,CDR3
TRBJ1-1,TRBV18,ASSPPTRQGAGAEAF
TRBJ2-2,TRBV7-9,ASSPTSGRADVTGELF
TRBJ1-2,TRBV6-1,ASSELLYGYT
TRBJ2-3,TRBV6-2/TRBV6-3,ASSYEAGLAGGGGTDTQY
TRBJ1-2,TRBV7-2,ASSLIETEVYGYT
TRBJ2-5,TRBV2,ASSVVGGRETQY
TRBJ2-7,TRBV7-2,ASSLPAGQSEQY
TRBJ1-1,TRBV2,ASTWGGTEAF
TRBJ1-4,TRBV24-1,ATSDFKGQGNEKLF
TRBJ2-2,TRBV7-7,ASSPGLAGARAGELF
TRBJ1-2,TRBV19,ASSHTDLNYGYT
TRBJ1-5,TRBV12-3/TRBV12-4,ASTRGRGQPQH
TRBJ2-7,TRBV6-2/TRBV6-3,ASSYVGRGFATLFYEQY
TRBJ2-5,TRBV5-1,ASRLVGQGAWETQY
TRBJ2-3,TRBV4-3,ASSQERRDTQY
TRBJ1-1,TRBV11-2,ASSPPVTEAF
TRBJ1-3,TRBV28,ASSGTRGSGNTIY
TRBJ2-1,TRBV7-9,ASSPLPQRLAGEYNEQF
TRBJ2-4,TRBV5-5,ASNELAGDDIQY
TRBJ2-5,TRBV28,ASSFGETQY
TRBJ1-1,TRBV29-1,STIRGANTEAF
TRBJ2-3,TRBV19,ASIGGMDTQY
TRBJ2-3,TRBV30,AWAGWSGVTDTQY
TRBJ1-1,TRBV18,ASSPQQGGNTEAF
TRBJ1-1,TRBV11-2,ASSHQGQNTEAF
TRBJ1-1,TRBV4-2,ASSQVWGLSRTEAF
TRBJ2-3,TRBV10-1,ASSGGTSGSSTDTQY
TRBJ1-4,TRBV10-3,AISEWGLTPNEKLF
TRBJ1-2,TRBV9,ASSRPRVGYT
TRBJ1-1,TRBV6-2/TRBV6-3,ASSYGPDRYTNTEAF
TRBJ1-1,TRBV6-5,ASRGRGLTEAF
TRBJ1-1,TRBV12-3/TRBV12-4,ASRNRRPEAF
TRBJ1-2,TRBV6-6,ASSYLVTGAYGYT
TRBJ1-6,TRBV7-3,ASSLKFQGSPLH
TRBJ1-2,TRBV29-1,SVDRAGTGLYGYT
TRBJ2-7,TRBV27,ASSLSGEGGSRNYEQY
TRBJ2-3,TRBV7-3,ASSPKGVAGVGDTQY
TRBJ1-2,TRBV2,ASSALRGTYGYT
TRBJ2-7,TRBV2,ASLGTGRYEQY
TRBJ2-1,TRBV9,ASSARGAYNEQF
TRBJ1-2,TRBV11-2,ASSLDLYGGFRYT
TRBJ2-3,TRBV4-3,ASSQAQGADTQY
TRBJ1-2,TRBV9,ASSARPQGAYT
TRBJ1-5,TRBV28,ASSAGYNQPQH
TRBJ1-1,TRBV30,AWSVGQGIEAF
TRBJ2-5,TRBV7-2,ASSVQRGQETQY
TRBJ1-4,TRBV5-8,ASSLTANEKLF
TRBJ2-7,TRBV3-1/TRBV3-2,ASSPRGGAREQY
TRBJ2-1,TRBV21-1,ASSKLRGHRGYNEQF
TRBJ1-4,TRBV3-1/TRBV3-2,ASSLPLGRRDEKLF
TRBJ2-1,TRBV7-3,ASSPDRGRNEQF
TRBJ1-5,TRBV19,ASSTGGRRNQPQH
TRBJ1-4,TRBV2,ASTITGGNEKLF
TRBJ1-2,TRBV4-3,ASSFDGNYGYT
TRBJ2-1,TRBV12-3/TRBV12-4,ASSLGIWDEQF
TRBJ1-5,TRBV24-1,ATRGGANQPQH
TRBJ2-3,TRBV9,ASSVTGSVRADTQY